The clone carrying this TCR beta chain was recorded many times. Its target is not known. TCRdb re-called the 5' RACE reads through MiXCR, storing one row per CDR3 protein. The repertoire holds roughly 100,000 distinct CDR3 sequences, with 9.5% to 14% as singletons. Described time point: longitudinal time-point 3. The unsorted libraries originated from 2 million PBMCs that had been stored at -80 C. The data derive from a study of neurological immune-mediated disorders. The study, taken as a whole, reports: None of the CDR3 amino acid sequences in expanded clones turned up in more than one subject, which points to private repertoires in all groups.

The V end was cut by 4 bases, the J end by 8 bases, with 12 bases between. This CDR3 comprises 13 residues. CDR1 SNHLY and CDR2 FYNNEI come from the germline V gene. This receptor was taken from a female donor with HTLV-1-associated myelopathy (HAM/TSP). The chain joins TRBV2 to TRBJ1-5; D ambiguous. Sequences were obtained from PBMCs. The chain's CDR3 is CASSGSPEEPQHF. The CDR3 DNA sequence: TGTGCCAGCAGTGGGTCCCCCGAGGAGCCCCAGCATTTT.